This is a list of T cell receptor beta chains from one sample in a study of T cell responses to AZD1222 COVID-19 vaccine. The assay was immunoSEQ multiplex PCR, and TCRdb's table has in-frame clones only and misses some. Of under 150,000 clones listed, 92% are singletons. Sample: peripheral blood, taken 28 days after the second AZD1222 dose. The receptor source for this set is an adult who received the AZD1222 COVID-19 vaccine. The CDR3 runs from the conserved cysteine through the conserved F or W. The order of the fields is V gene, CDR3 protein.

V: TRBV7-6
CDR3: CASRPTITNTGELFF

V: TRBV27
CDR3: CASKIAGLAGGPPSSNEQFF

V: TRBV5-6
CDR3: CASSLSGRNTGELFF

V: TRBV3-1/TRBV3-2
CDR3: CASSQDVRGSGQPQHF

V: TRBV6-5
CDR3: CASRPTSAQETQYF

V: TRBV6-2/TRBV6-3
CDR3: CASSPPGGRTSGFF

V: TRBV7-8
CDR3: CASAGSRSEKLFF

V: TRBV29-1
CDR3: CSVARDSSSYEQYF

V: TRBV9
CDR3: CASSVGQTMNTEAFF

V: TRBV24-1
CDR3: CATSDPYIGDTQYF

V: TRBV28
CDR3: CATVDRVIEKLFF

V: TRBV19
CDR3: CASKDILFDSPLHF

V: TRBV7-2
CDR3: CASTSLAGQQFF

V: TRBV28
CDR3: CASSYLQGAVYGYTF

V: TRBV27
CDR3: CASSAGGSNNEQFF

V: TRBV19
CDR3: CASSGRTSGITDTQYF

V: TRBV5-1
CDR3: CASSWGDTANYGYTF

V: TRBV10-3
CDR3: CAISEPSPDTQYF

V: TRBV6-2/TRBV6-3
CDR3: CASSHGQDYNEQFF

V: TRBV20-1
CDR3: CSASRTDQPQHF

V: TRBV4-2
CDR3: CASSLAGGSSYNEQFF

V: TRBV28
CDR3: CASIGGSYNSPLHF

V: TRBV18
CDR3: CASSSRGDTGELFF

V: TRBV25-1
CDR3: CASSVTGTPDPEFF

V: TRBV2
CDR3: CASTQGGGVGNSPLHF

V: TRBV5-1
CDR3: CASSFATERDGYTF

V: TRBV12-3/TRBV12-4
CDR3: CASRQGVVGAFF

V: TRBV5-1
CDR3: CASSSGGTLGYTF

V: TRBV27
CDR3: CASRHRPDQPQHF

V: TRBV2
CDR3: CASKIGTSNTGELFF

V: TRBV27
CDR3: CASSPSRDSIPTHEYF

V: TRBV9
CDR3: CASSPRDRGLRNGYTF

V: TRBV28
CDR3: CASSLGGTLQVAFF

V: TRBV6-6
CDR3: CASSYSTDQETQYF

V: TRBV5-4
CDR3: CASSSGPSNQPQHF

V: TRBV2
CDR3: CASTVGQETQYF

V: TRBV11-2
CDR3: CASTPLTTEAFF

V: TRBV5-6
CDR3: CASSLVGASGANVLTF

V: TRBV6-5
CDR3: CASTSSGSSGDTQYF

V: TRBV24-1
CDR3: CATSDPKGGTDTQYF

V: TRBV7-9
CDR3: CASSLGIGLLNTGELFF

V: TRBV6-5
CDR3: CASRTGETQYF

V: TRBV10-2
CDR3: CASSDGSDEQFF

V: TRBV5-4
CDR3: CASSSRPGLAGGDEQFF

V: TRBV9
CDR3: CASSVVAAGEAFF

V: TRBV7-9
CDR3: CASSPTGFGANVLTF

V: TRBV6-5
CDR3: CASSFSGTSSYNEQFF

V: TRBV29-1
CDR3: CSVVTGTFYGYTF

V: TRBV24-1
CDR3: CATSGGQGFPGEQFF

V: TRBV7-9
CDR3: CASFDPLSSYNEQFF

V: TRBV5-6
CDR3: CASSPPGRWTGELFF